This passage covers 24 T cell receptor beta chains from one sample sequenced in a study of OX40 agonist ivuxolimab in advanced cancers. Clones were sequenced by immunoSEQ multiplex PCR, and TCRdb holds only the in-frame ones, with some missing. Of 84,000 or so clones in the sample, over 75% were seen once. Material: CD4+ or CD8+ T cells sorted from blood, obtained in a trial of the OX40 agonist ivuxolimab. The receptors stem from an adult with an advanced solid tumor such as melanoma, head and neck, liver or kidney cancer.

The chain carries TRBV7-2 and TRBJ1-2, with TRBD1 identical over 10 bases. This CDR3 contains 15 residues. Trimming at V came to 0 bases and at J to 8 bases, leaving 6 bases not matched to a gene. Germline CDR1 and CDR2: SGHTA and FQGNSA. The DNA of the CDR3 is TGTGCCAGCAGCTTAGCGACAGGGGGCCGGGAAGGCTACACCTTC. This sequence encodes CASSLATGGREGYTF.

The rearrangement joins TRBV5-8 to TRBJ1-2; TRBD1 aligns across 9 bases. Germline V gene sequence: CDR1 SGHTS, CDR2 YDEGEE. This CDR3 spans 13 amino acids. The junction had 5 bases not matched to a gene; V was cut back by 3 bases and J by 8 bases. CDR3 DNA sequence: TGTGCCAGCAGCTCGGGACAGGGTAAAGGCTACACCTTC. This translates into CASSSGQGKGYTF.

J is TRBJ2-1 and V is TRBV4-2; D unclear. V lost 0 bases, J lost 7 bases, and 10 bases lay in between. The CDR3 is 14 amino acids. Germline assignment: CDR1 LGHNA and CDR2 YNFKEQ. Here the CDR3 reads CASSQDGPFNEQFF. CDR3 coding DNA: TGTGCCAGCAGCCAAGATGGGCCCTTTAATGAGCAGTTCTTC.

The rearrangement uses TRBV7-9 and TRBJ2-1; D ambiguous. Trimming took off 4 bases at V and 8 bases at J, with 12 bases between the two ends. Germline V gene sequence: CDR1 SEHNR, CDR2 FQNEAQ (reference sequence). The CDR3 spans 13 residues. The CDR3 protein is CASSSAASDEQFF. CDR3 in DNA: TGTGCCAGCAGCTCCGCGGCAAGTGATGAGCAGTTCTTC.

The chain has TRBV15 and TRBJ1-3; D is ambiguous. CDR1 and CDR2 (germline): LNHNV, YYDKDF (reference sequence). Trimming stripped 1 base from V and 3 bases from J, with 10 bases between. The CDR3 runs 15 residues. This chain's CDR3 is CATSRGWADGNTIYF. Written as DNA, the CDR3 is TGTGCCACCAGCAGAGGCTGGGCAGATGGAAACACCATATATTTT.

V and J are TRBV6-4 and TRBJ2-1; 8 bases are shared with TRBD2. Trimming cost V 3 bases and J 4 bases; bases outside gene matches: 8. The length of the CDR3 is 16 residues. Germline CDR1 and CDR2: MRHNA and SNTAGT. The CDR3 loop reads CASSEASGLQYNEQFF. CDR3 coding DNA: TGTGCCAGCAGTGAAGCTAGCGGGCTACAATACAATGAGCAGTTCTTC.

The gene calls are TRBV7-2 and TRBJ1-1; TRBD1 agrees at 7 bases. The germline V gene has CDR1 SGHTA and CDR2 FQGNSA. The ends lost 6 bases at V and 7 bases at J; junction bases unmatched: 11. The CDR3 is 14 amino acids. DNA for the CDR3: TGTGCCAGCAGTCCCAGAGGGCAGGGGGTTGAAGCTTTCTTT. It is translated as CASSPRGQGVEAFF. The full variable domain, its missing parts supplied by reference TRBV7-2 and TRBJ1-1, is GAGVSQSPSNKVTEKGKDVELRCDPISGHTALYWYRQSLGQGLEFLIYFQGNSAPDKSGLPSDRFSAERTGGSVSTLTIQRTQQEDSAVYLCASSPRGQGVEAFFGQGTRLTVV.

This clone was seen only once. The rearrangement joins TRBV14 to TRBJ2-1; TRBD1 matches at 11 bases. Looked up from germline, CDR1 is SGHDN and CDR2 is FVKESK. This CDR3 has 16 residues. V lost 5 bases to trimming and J lost 3 bases; unmatched junction nucleotides: 6. The CDR3 coding sequence is TGTGCCAGCAGCGGACCGGGACAGGGGGTCTACAATGAGCAGTTCTTC. This translates into CASSGPGQGVYNEQFF.

The chain recombines TRBV5-4 with TRBJ2-5; 10 bases fit TRBD1. This CDR3 has 15 amino acids. V gave up 4 bases and J gave up 5 bases; unmatched junction bases: 8. CDR1 is SGHNT, CDR2 YYREEE, per germline (reference sequence). The CDR3 coding sequence is TGTGCCAGCAGCGTACCGGGACAGGGGCGCGAGACCCAGTACTTC. It specifies CASSVPGQGRETQYF. The whole variable domain, filled in from reference TRBV5-4 and TRBJ2-5, reads ETGVTQSPTHLIKTRGQQVTLRCSSQSGHNTVSWYQQALGQGPQFIFQYYREEENGRGNFPPRFSGLQFPNYSSELNVNALELDDSALYLCASSVPGQGRETQYFGPGTRLLVL.

This sequence joins TRBV19 and TRBJ1-5; the D is unclear. V lost 6 bases, J lost 7 bases, and 10 bases lay in between. CDR1 LNHDA and CDR2 SQIVND come from the germline V gene (reference sequence). The CDR3 runs to 12 residues. CDR3 DNA: TGTGCCAGTAGACCGAAGGGACAGCCCCAGCATTTT. Translation: CASRPKGQPQHF.

The genes are TRBV7-8 and TRBJ1-6; 8 nucleotides agree with TRBD1. The CDR3 covers 18 residues. V trimming: 2 bases; J trimming: 5 bases; junction bases outside the gene matches: 11. The germline V gene encodes CDR1 SGHVS and CDR2 FQNEAQ. CDR3 DNA: TGTGCCAGCAGCTTAATCGGACAGGGTGTTCGGAATAATTCACCCCTCCACTTT. Amino acid sequence: CASSLIGQGVRNNSPLHF.

This chain links TRBV5-4 with TRBJ2-7; TRBD1 is a possible D gene (6 bases). This CDR3 region has 13 residues. V was pared by 0 bases and J by 7 bases, with 11 bases between. The germline V gene has CDR1 SGHNT and CDR2 YYREEE (reference sequence). CDR3 loop: CASSLVGAPEQYF. CDR3 sequence (DNA): TGTGCCAGCAGCTTGGTGGGGGCTCCGGAGCAGTACTTC. The variable domain in full, with the rest retrieved from reference TRBV5-4 and TRBJ2-7, is ETGVTQSPTHLIKTRGQQVTLRCSSQSGHNTVSWYQQALGQGPQFIFQYYREEENGRGNFPPRFSGLQFPNYSSELNVNALELDDSALYLCASSLVGAPEQYFGPGTRLTVT.

The chain is built from TRBV11-2 and TRBJ2-1, with D unclear. The CDR3 length is 12 residues. The germline V gene encodes CDR1 SGHAT and CDR2 FQNNGV. V lost 5 bases to trimming and J lost 12 bases, with 14 bases between them. As DNA, the CDR3 is TGTGCCAGCAGCCCCTATGGTCTGGGGCAGTTCTTC. Translating gives CASSPYGLGQFF.

The chain carries TRBV11-2 and TRBJ2-3; tentative D call: TRBD2 (5 bases). The CDR3 loop spans 16 amino acids. Trimming shortened V by 7 bases and J by 2 bases, and 19 bases separated the two germline ends. CDR1 is SGHAT and CDR2 is FQNNGV in the germline V gene. CDR3 amino acids: CASIPSAGAVTDTQYF. In nucleotides, the CDR3 is TGTGCCAGCATCCCCTCGGCGGGTGCGGTCACAGATACGCAGTATTTT.

This clone has just one count. V and J are TRBV5-4 and TRBJ1-6; 9 nucleotides align to TRBD1. CDR3 length equals 15 residues. The V gene end was trimmed by 0 bases and the J gene end by 7 bases; junction bases not matched to a gene: 2. The germline gives CDR1 SGHNT, CDR2 YYREEE (reference sequence). CDR3 sequence (DNA): TGTGCCAGCAGCTTGGACAGGGGGCTAAATTCACCCCTCCACTTT. Protein sequence: CASSLDRGLNSPLHF.

This clone turned up a few times. This chain links TRBV12-5 with TRBJ2-3, with 9 bases aligning to TRBD2. CDR3 length: 18 amino acids. Germline V gene sequence: CDR1 LGHNT, CDR2 FRNRAP. V lost 2 bases and J lost 2; bases outside the gene matches: 11. The CDR3 region is CASGLPPRAGGATDTQYF. CDR3 DNA sequence: TGTGCTAGTGGTTTGCCGCCCCGAGCGGGGGGCGCCACAGATACGCAGTATTTT.

The chain employs TRBV5-1 and TRBJ1-1; D remains unclear. V gave up 0 bases and J gave up 7 bases, with 10 bases separating them. CDR1 is SGHRS and CDR2 is YFSETQ in the germline V gene. The CDR3 loop spans 13 amino acids. CDR3 sequence reads: CASSLASGNEAFF. For the CDR3, the DNA is TGCGCCAGCAGCTTGGCGTCAGGTAATGAAGCTTTCTTT.

The chain couples TRBV4-1 to TRBJ2-3; possibly TRBD2 for D (5 bases). With 3 bases removed from V and 2 bases from J, the gap between germline ends came to 12 bases. CDR3 length: 15 residues. The germline gives CDR1 MGHRA, CDR2 YSYEKL. CDR3 nucleotides: TGCGCCAGCAGCCATGAGGGTAGCCCCACAGATACGCAGTATTTT. Translation gives CASSHEGSPTDTQYF.

The rearrangement joins TRBV6-1 to TRBJ2-3; the match to TRBD2 covers 15 bases. This CDR3 has 18 residues. V trimming: 1 base; J trimming: 1 base; junction bases outside the gene matches: 3. Germline V lookup: CDR1 MNHNS, CDR2 SASEGT. As DNA, the CDR3 is TGTGCCAGCAGTGAAGGGACTAGCGGGGGGGCGGGCACAGATACGCAGTATTTT. Its translation is CASSEGTSGGAGTDTQYF.

V gene TRBV14 combines with J gene TRBJ2-2; D is undetermined. V was trimmed by 6 bases and J by 4 bases, leaving 12 bases between them. The CDR3 loop spans 14 amino acids. The germline V gene encodes CDR1 SGHDN and CDR2 FVKESK. CDR3 nucleotide sequence: TGTGCCAGCAGTCGTGCATCCCTCACCGGGGAGCTGTTTTTT. Residues: CASSRASLTGELFF. Looking up the rest from reference TRBV14 and TRBJ2-2 gives the full variable domain: EAGVTQFPSHSVIEKGQTVTLRCDPISGHDNLYWYRRVMGKEIKFLLHFVKESKQDESGMPNNRFLAERTGGTYSTLKVQPAELEDSGVYFCASSRASLTGELFFGEGSRLTVL.

This chain joins TRBV7-2 and TRBJ2-2, with D possibly being TRBD1 or TRBD2 (6 bases each). Trimming shortened V by 5 bases and J by 4 bases, and 17 bases separated the two germline ends. The length of the CDR3 is 16 residues. From germline, CDR1 is SGHTA and CDR2 FQGNSA. CDR3 sequence: CASSPVRGRSTGELFF. As DNA, the CDR3 is TGTGCCAGCAGCCCAGTACGGGGGCGGTCCACCGGGGAGCTGTTTTTT.

This clone was recorded only once. The chain's CDR3 is CASSSLAGYGYTF. The DNA for the CDR3 is TGTGCCAGCAGCTCCCTGGCCGGCTATGGCTACACCTTC. V usage is TRBV5-4 and J usage is TRBJ1-2, with D uncertain. Trimming shortened V by 3 bases and J by 4 bases, and 10 bases separated the two germline ends. The CDR3 has 13 residues. The germline CDR1 and CDR2 sequences are SGHNT and YYREEE (reference sequence). The full variable domain, with the rest looked up from reference TRBV5-4 and TRBJ1-2, is ETGVTQSPTHLIKTRGQQVTLRCSSQSGHNTVSWYQQALGQGPQFIFQYYREEENGRGNFPPRFSGLQFPNYSSELNVNALELDDSALYLCASSSLAGYGYTFGSGTRLTVV.

The chain employs TRBV30 and TRBJ1-1; possible D gene TRBD1, 6 bases. The CDR3 runs 13 residues. CDR1 GTSNPN and CDR2 SVGIG come from the germline V gene (reference sequence). Trimming took 5 bases from V and 8 from J, leaving 18 bases between them. The DNA for the CDR3 is TGTGCCTGGGCCATTCCGGGGGGCCTAGAAGCTTTCTTT. As protein: CAWAIPGGLEAFF.

The genes are TRBV30 and TRBJ1-6; 7 bases are shared with TRBD1. The CDR3 length is 13 residues. V lost 1 base, J lost 8 bases, and 2 bases stayed unmatched. CDR1 is GTSNPN and CDR2 is SVGIG in the germline V gene (reference sequence). This CDR3 reads CAWSDRGDSPLHF. The CDR3 coding sequence is TGTGCCTGGAGTGACAGGGGTGATTCACCCCTCCACTTT.